This entry lists 20 T cell receptor beta chains sequenced from one sample in a study of molecular identifiers for immune sequencing clone quantification. MiXCR, applied by TCRdb to the PCR reads, yields one record per CDR3 protein. The table shows a few hundred thousand distinct CDR3 sequences, with around 23% occurring only once. The sequencing input was naive CD8+ T cells from blood, with Jurkat cell RNA spiked in. The sample's subset: FACS-sorted CD8+CD4-CCR7+CD45RA+ naive T cells. These receptors all come from a human donor in good health. Some libraries in this study had Jurkat cell RNA spiked in.

J is TRBJ2-1 and V is TRBV19; D is possibly TRBD1 (5 bases). Germline V gene lookup returns CDR1 LNHDA and CDR2 SQIVND (reference sequence). Trimming pared 1 base from V and 2 bases from J, leaving 9 bases between. CDR3 length: 15 amino acids. In nucleotides, the CDR3 is TGTGCCAGTAGTATAGGGACAATGACCTACAATGAGCAGTTCTTC. This translates into CASSIGTMTYNEQFF.

This chain links TRBV12-3 or TRBV12-4 with TRBJ2-1; TRBD1 is a possible D gene (6 bases). The CDR3 consists of 15 residues. V was clipped by 5 bases and J by 7 bases, with 18 bases between them. CDR3 region: CASSHGLGAGNEQFF. In DNA form, the CDR3 reads TGTGCCAGCAGTCACGGACTGGGGGCAGGTAATGAGCAGTTCTTC.

As for this clonotype: A much larger clone lies one base from this, so it may be a read error. In this CDR3 the conserved last residue, phenylalanine or tryptophan, is missing, so a read error is likely. V gene TRBV7-9 combines with J gene TRBJ2-3; 13 bases line up with TRBD2. The V and J ends lost 7 bases and 5 bases, in that order; junction bases with no gene match: 3. The CDR3 has 14 residues. The germline V gene encodes CDR1 SEHNR and CDR2 FQNEAQ (reference sequence). CDR3: CASTRTSGRDTQYL. CDR3 DNA sequence: TGTGCCAGCACCCGGACTAGCGGGAGAGATACGCAGTATCTT.

The V and J genes are TRBV27 and TRBJ1-4; 7 bases are shared with TRBD1. The J segment lost 8 bases and the V segment lost 5 bases, leaving 11 bases of the junction unmatched. This CDR3 has 15 residues. Germline V CDR1 and CDR2: MNHEY, SMNVEV (reference sequence). The CDR3 sequence: CASSTQGTWGEKLFF. The CDR3 DNA reads TGTGCCAGCAGTACACAGGGGACCTGGGGCGAAAAACTGTTTTTT. The variable domain in full, completed from reference TRBV27 and TRBJ1-4, reads EAQVTQNPRYLITVTGKKLTVTCSQNMNHEYMSWYRQDPGLGLRQIYYSMNVEVTDKGDVPEGYKVSRKEKRNFPLILESPSPNQTSLYFCASSTQGTWGEKLFFGSGTQLSVL.

V usage is TRBV30 and J usage is TRBJ1-2; 7 bases fit TRBD1. J was trimmed by 0 bases and V by 0 bases; bases with no gene match: 7. This CDR3 has 16 residues. Germline CDR1 reads GTSNPN; CDR2 reads SVGIG (reference sequence). CDR3: CAWSVLGTDPNYGYTF. CDR3 DNA sequence: TGTGCCTGGAGTGTACTAGGGACAGATCCTAACTATGGCTACACCTTC.

The chain recombines TRBV4-2 with TRBJ2-3, with no clear D. Between the trimmed V and J ends, which lost 0 bases and 3 bases, there was a span of 13 bases. Germline CDR1 is LGHNA and CDR2 is YNFKEQ. CDR3 size: 16 residues. CDR3 loop: CASSQDNSLGTDTQYF. Written as DNA, the CDR3 is TGTGCCAGCAGCCAAGATAACAGTCTTGGAACAGATACGCAGTATTTT.

This clonotype was detected only a few times. The V gene is TRBV12-3 or TRBV12-4, the J gene TRBJ2-3, with 10 positions matching TRBD2. J lost 6 bases, V lost 8 bases, and 14 bases had no gene match. The CDR3 is made up of 16 amino acids. The DNA of the CDR3 is TGTGCCAGCCAACCCACGGCTAGCGGGAGTCAGGATACGCAGTATTTT. It specifies CASQPTASGSQDTQYF.

This clonotype was seen only a few times. V gene TRBV7-9 combines with J gene TRBJ2-2, with 9 bases fitting TRBD1. Germline CDR1 is SEHNR and CDR2 is FQNEAQ (reference sequence). V shed 5 bases and J 2 bases; nucleotides not matched to a gene: 3. The length of the CDR3 is 15 residues. In DNA form, the CDR3 reads TGTGCCAGCAGCAAACAGGGGGCTAACACCGGGGAGCTGTTTTTT. Its translation is CASSKQGANTGELFF.

In this sample, this clonotype turned up a few times. The chain links TRBV3-2 to TRBJ2-5; the table's D gene call, TRBD1, was not cross checked with the DNA. TRBV3-2 is labeled a pseudogene. The CDR3 has 17 amino acids. CDR3 sequence: CASSLHPFGGCRETQYF. The CDR3 DNA reads as TGTGCCAGCAGCCTCCACCCTTTCGGGGGCTGTCGGGAGACCCAGTACTTC.

This clonotype was picked up a small number of times. The chain recombines TRBV19 with TRBJ2-2; D ambiguous. The CDR3 covers 12 residues. V lost 7 bases and J lost 4, with 7 bases in between. Germline CDR1 is LNHDA and CDR2 is SQIVND (reference sequence). The CDR3 DNA follows: TGTGCCAGTATGTGGGGCACCGGGGAGCTGTTTTTT. Protein product: CASMWGTGELFF.

This clonotype turned up a few times. This chain links TRBV19 with TRBJ2-3; 8 positions match TRBD1. Germline trimming cut 3 bases from V and 2 bases from J; bases unmatched to any gene: 4. The CDR3 length is 15 residues. Germline CDR1 LNHDA, CDR2 SQIVND (reference sequence). The CDR3, as DNA: TGTGCCAGTAGTATTTGGACAGGGAACACAGATACGCAGTATTTT. Amino acids: CASSIWTGNTDTQYF.

At least ten counts were recorded for this clonotype. The gene calls are TRBV21-1 and TRBJ1-1; the table gives TRBD1 as D, unverified against the DNA. TRBV21-1 is a listed pseudogene. This CDR3 contains 17 residues. CDR3 in DNA: TGTGCCAGCAGCAACCATCCCCGGACAGTTCCGAACACTGAAGCTTTCTTT. Residues: CASSNHPRTVPNTEAFF.

This clonotype has more than one count but fewer than ten. This chain links TRBV29-1 with TRBJ2-7, with D maybe TRBD1 (6 bases). V shed 6 bases and J shed 0 bases, with 15 bases lying between them. Germline V lookup: CDR1 SQVTM, CDR2 ANQGSEA. CDR3 length: 14 amino acids. CDR3 region: CSVDEQGSSYEQYF. The CDR3 DNA is TGCAGCGTAGACGAACAGGGCAGCTCCTACGAGCAGTACTTC.

This chain links TRBV12-3 or TRBV12-4 with TRBJ1-4; D gene ambiguous. The CDR3 covers 14 residues. V was cut by 6 bases and J by 7 bases, with 15 bases left in between. The CDR3 region is CASSEQRYTEKLFF. The CDR3, as DNA: TGTGCCAGCAGCGAACAGAGGTATACTGAAAAACTGTTTTTT.

Worth noting for this clonotype: One junction end disagrees with the germline gene, perhaps due to a read error. V gene TRBV27 combines with J gene TRBJ2-7; D gene unclear. Germline V gene sequence: CDR1 MNHEY, CDR2 SMNVEV (reference sequence). CDR3 length equals 13 residues. CDR3 region: CASSLSSNYGQYF. DNA of the CDR3: TGTGCCAGCAGTTTAAGTTCGAACTACGGGCAGTACTTC.

This sequence joins TRBV7-9 and TRBJ2-1; TRBD2 is a possible D gene (6 bases). Germline CDR1 is SEHNR and CDR2 is FQNEAQ (reference sequence). The CDR3 runs to 12 residues. V was clipped by 6 bases and J by 8 bases, with 11 bases between them. The CDR3 bases are TGTGCCAGCAGAACTAGCACAGATGAGCAGTTCTTC. Amino acids: CASRTSTDEQFF.

Note on this clonotype: The junction departs from germline at one end; a sequencing error may be responsible. The chain couples TRBV27 to TRBJ2-3; TRBD2 matches at 7 bases. CDR1 and CDR2 (germline): MNHEY, SMNVEV (reference sequence). CDR3 size: 15 residues. CDR3 sequence: CASSLSGGWADTQCF. The CDR3 DNA follows: TGTGCCAGCAGTCTCTCGGGAGGTTGGGCAGATACGCAGTGTTTT.

The V call is TRBV4-1, the J call TRBJ1-1; tentatively, D is TRBD1 (6 bases). V was cut by 0 bases and J by 5 bases, with 10 bases left in between. The CDR3 extends over 14 amino acids. CDR1 MGHRA and CDR2 YSYEKL come from the germline V gene. DNA for the CDR3: TGCGCCAGCAGCCAAGAACAGGGAAGAACTGAAGCTTTCTTT. Translating gives CASSQEQGRTEAFF.

This clonotype was seen at least ten times. The chain recombines TRBV5-1 with TRBJ1-1, with D perhaps TRBD1 (6 bases). V was pared by 3 bases and J by 4 bases, with 13 bases between. The CDR3 spans 14 residues. Germline V lookup: CDR1 SGHRS, CDR2 YFSETQ. In DNA form, the CDR3 reads TGCGCCAGCAGCTCACAGGGAGGAGGCACTGAAGCTTTCTTT. It encodes CASSSQGGGTEAFF.

Ten or more counts support this clonotype. This sequence joins TRBV28 and TRBJ2-2, with 13 bases matching TRBD2. V lost 3 bases, J lost 6 bases, and 10 bases stayed unmatched. CDR3 length equals 18 residues. Germline CDR1 and CDR2: MDHEN and SYDVKM. The CDR3 DNA reads as TGTGCCAGCAGTTTCTCCACCGGACTAGCGGGAGTGGCCGGGGAGCTGTTTTTT. As protein: CASSFSTGLAGVAGELFF.